The 26 T cell receptor beta chains in this list originate from one sample, sequenced in a study of Graves' ophthalmopathy and Graves' hyperthyroidism. For repertoire sequencing, the TCR beta CDR3 regions were amplified from RNA transcripts. First-round RT-PCR employed HTBI primers, with a second-round multiplex PCR after it. Using its own MiXCR run on the multiplex PCR reads, TCRdb lists one record per CDR3 protein. Seen here are 300,000 or so distinct CDR3 sequences, about a sixth observed once, and the top ten hold more than 9%. What was sequenced was peripheral blood. Source of these receptors: an adult man with Graves' ophthalmopathy.

At least ten counts were recorded for this clonotype. This chain joins TRBV7-6 and TRBJ2-5; TRBD2 matches at 8 bases. The V gene end was trimmed by 1 base and the J gene end by 5 bases; junction bases not matched to a gene: 9. This CDR3 has 16 residues. Germline V CDR1 and CDR2: SGHVS, FNYEAQ. In DNA form, the CDR3 reads TGTGCCAGCAGCTTAGTCCCTAGCGGGTTTGGCGAGACCCAGTACTTC. The encoded protein is CASSLVPSGFGETQYF.

This clonotype has a count of ten or more. The chain recombines TRBV19 with TRBJ2-2, with unresolved D. V lost 6 bases, J lost 1 base, and 9 bases lay in between. The CDR3 covers 14 residues. The germline V gene encodes CDR1 LNHDA and CDR2 SQIVND (reference sequence). CDR3 nucleotides: TGTGCCAGTAGACAGTCGTGGAACACCGGGGAGCTGTTTTTT. This encodes CASRQSWNTGELFF.

This clonotype occurred many times. The chain employs TRBV11-2 and TRBJ1-3; 11 positions agree with TRBD1. Germline-derived CDR1 and CDR2 are SGHAT and FQNNGV. With 6 bases clipped from V and 6 bases from J, the junction kept 4 bases outside the gene matches. CDR3 length: 14 residues. The CDR3 loop reads CASRRTGGLNTIYF. In DNA, the CDR3 is TGTGCCAGCAGGAGGACAGGGGGCCTAAACACCATATATTTT.

This clonotype was counted ten times or more. This sequence joins TRBV7-2 and TRBJ2-7; 10 positions match TRBD1. Germline trimming cut 4 bases from V and 5 bases from J; bases unmatched to any gene: 8. Germline assignment: CDR1 SGHTA and CDR2 FQGNSA. The CDR3 covers 15 residues. The CDR3 spells CASSSRDRGWHEQYF. The CDR3 nucleotides read TGTGCCAGCAGCTCCCGGGACAGGGGTTGGCACGAGCAGTACTTC.

This clonotype was detected ten times or more. The V call is TRBV12-3 or TRBV12-4, the J call TRBJ2-2; 10 bases line up with TRBD2. V was clipped by 6 bases and J by 2 bases; unmatched bases: 3. The CDR3 has 15 amino acids. The CDR3 bases are TGTGCCAGCAGAAGGACTAGCGGAAACACCGGGGAGCTGTTTTTT. Translated, it gives CASRRTSGNTGELFF.

The table lists this clonotype with many counts. V is TRBV2 and J is TRBJ2-5; no reliable D call. Trimming took off 4 bases at V and 3 bases at J, with 21 bases between the two ends. This CDR3 is built from 17 residues. Per germline, CDR1 SNHLY and CDR2 FYNNEI. The chain's CDR3 is CASSGPAPKQTKETQYF. The CDR3 DNA reads TGTGCCAGCAGTGGCCCCGCTCCGAAACAAACCAAAGAGACCCAGTACTTC.

This clonotype came up many times. This chain uses TRBV11-2 with TRBJ1-1; D remains unclear. The CDR3 sequence is 12 residues long. Germline-derived CDR1 and CDR2 are SGHAT and FQNNGV. The V end lost 7 bases, the J end lost 6 bases, and 12 bases lay between the germline ends. CDR3 DNA sequence: TGTGCCAGCACCCCGGCCTTCGCTGAAGCTTTCTTT. Protein sequence: CASTPAFAEAFF.

This clonotype was detected many times. V gene TRBV27 combines with J gene TRBJ1-3, with D perhaps matching TRBD1 (6 bases). V was trimmed by 5 bases and J by 2 bases, leaving 10 bases between them. CDR1 is MNHEY, CDR2 SMNVEV, per germline (reference sequence). This CDR3 has 14 residues. The chain's CDR3 is CASSPQGTGNTIYF. CDR3 nucleotide sequence: TGTGCCAGCAGTCCACAGGGAACTGGAAACACCATATATTTT.

This clonotype came up many times. The genes are TRBV19 and TRBJ2-2; TRBD2 matches at 14 bases. Germline V gene lookup returns CDR1 LNHDA and CDR2 SQIVND (reference sequence). The length of the CDR3 is 19 residues. J was trimmed by 2 bases and V by 5 bases; bases with no gene match: 10. CDR3 sequence (DNA): TGTGCCAGTAGTCTCCGCGGACTAGCGGGAGGAAAAAACACCGGGGAGCTGTTTTTT. This encodes CASSLRGLAGGKNTGELFF.

This clonotype appeared many times. This chain joins TRBV19 and TRBJ2-2; either TRBD1 or TRBD2 may supply D (5 bases each). The V gene lost 5 bases and the J gene lost 0 bases, with 10 bases spanning the gap. Germline V lookup: CDR1 LNHDA, CDR2 SQIVND (reference sequence). The CDR3 is 15 residues long. CDR3: CASSSGRANTGELFF. The CDR3 DNA is TGTGCCAGTAGTTCGGGACGGGCGAACACCGGGGAGCTGTTTTTT.

This clonotype was observed at least ten times. The CDR3 sequence is CASSYLFWTDETYGYTF. The DNA for the CDR3 is TGTGCCAGCAGTTACCTGTTTTGGACGGACGAAACTTATGGCTACACCTTC. The chain combines TRBV6-5 with TRBJ1-2; D ambiguous. Per germline, CDR1 MNHEY and CDR2 SVGAGI. CDR3 length equals 17 residues. The V end was cut by 2 bases, the J end by 5 bases, with 21 bases between.

This clonotype was observed a few times. The chain has TRBV14 and TRBJ2-1; 11 nucleotides agree with TRBD2. Germline assignment: CDR1 SGHDN and CDR2 FVKESK. This CDR3 comprises 18 residues. V lost 2 bases and J lost 10; bases outside the gene matches: 16. CDR3 nucleotides: TGTGCCAGCAGCCAATACGGGGCAGCACTAGCGGGAGTAAGAGAGCAGTTCTTC. Amino acids: CASSQYGAALAGVREQFF.

This clonotype appeared many times. The chain recombines TRBV4-1 with TRBJ2-7; D remains unclear. This CDR3 spans 12 amino acids. CDR1 and CDR2 (germline): MGHRA, YSYEKL. V was trimmed by 0 bases and J by 4 bases, leaving 4 bases between them. CDR3 DNA: TGCGCCAGCAGCCAAGACGCGTACGAGCAGTACTTC. This codes for CASSQDAYEQYF.

This clonotype has ten or more counts. The rearrangement joins TRBV11-2 to TRBJ1-1; D call uncertain. Trimming stripped 0 bases from V and 0 bases from J, with 5 bases between. The CDR3 is made up of 14 amino acids. Germline V gene data show CDR1 as SGHAT and CDR2 as FQNNGV. This CDR3 reads CASSLDWMNTEAFF. The CDR3 nucleotides read TGTGCCAGCAGCTTAGATTGGATGAACACTGAAGCTTTCTTT.

This clonotype was observed many times. The chain joins TRBV28 to TRBJ1-1; D call uncertain. The CDR3 has 14 amino acids. Germline V lookup: CDR1 MDHEN, CDR2 SYDVKM. Trimming took off 3 bases at V and 5 bases at J, with 13 bases between the two ends. This CDR3 is CASSLGRVLTEAFF. The CDR3 coding sequence is TGTGCCAGCAGTTTGGGGAGGGTCCTTACTGAAGCTTTCTTT.

This clonotype was recorded many times. The CDR3: CASSLRPGRGPMYEQYF. The CDR3 DNA reads TGTGCCAGCAGCTTACGGCCGGGCAGGGGGCCTATGTACGAGCAGTACTTC. The V call is TRBV11-2, the J call TRBJ2-7, with 8 bases matching TRBD1. V was clipped by 2 bases and J by 4 bases; unmatched bases: 13. The CDR3 contains 17 residues. The germline V gene encodes CDR1 SGHAT and CDR2 FQNNGV.

At least ten counts were recorded for this clonotype. The chain recombines TRBV2 with TRBJ2-3; tentative D call: TRBD2 (6 bases). V was clipped by 7 bases and J by 7 bases, with 21 bases between them. Germline V gives CDR1 SNHLY, CDR2 FYNNEI. The CDR3 has 15 residues. The CDR3 loop reads CASKSLSGRTNTQYF. CDR3 nucleotide sequence: TGTGCCAGCAAGAGTCTGAGCGGCCGGACTAATACGCAGTATTTT. Full variable domain (remainder filled in from reference TRBV2 and TRBJ2-3): EPEVTQTPSHQVTQMGQEVILRCVPISNHLYFYWYRQILGQKVEFLVSFYNNEISEKSEIFDDQFSVERPDGSNFTLKIRSTKLEDSAMYFCASKSLSGRTNTQYFGPGTRLTVL.

This clonotype was observed at least ten times. This chain uses TRBV20-1 with TRBJ2-7, with D perhaps TRBD1 or TRBD2 (5 bases each). This CDR3 has 13 amino acids. V gave up 6 bases and J gave up 2 bases, with 14 bases separating them. The germline V gene encodes CDR1 DFQATT and CDR2 SNEGSKA (reference sequence). This chain's CDR3 is CSARDRWTYEQYF. The CDR3 nucleotides are TGCAGTGCCCGGGACCGATGGACCTACGAGCAGTACTTC.

Many counts were recorded for this clonotype. The chain couples TRBV11-2 to TRBJ2-6, with a weak D call TRBD1 (5 bases). V lost 5 bases and J 0 bases, leaving 14 bases between the germline ends. CDR3 size: 17 residues. The germline V gene encodes CDR1 SGHAT and CDR2 FQNNGV. In DNA form, the CDR3 reads TGTGCCAGCAGCCCCGACAGTTCCCCCTCTGGGGCCAACGTCCTGACTTTC. Residues: CASSPDSSPSGANVLTF.

This clonotype was counted many times. The chain couples TRBV14 to TRBJ2-7; weak D call: TRBD1 (7 bases). Trimming left V 4 bases short and J 3 bases short, with 19 bases between. Looked up from germline, CDR1 is SGHDN and CDR2 is FVKESK. The length of the CDR3 is 16 residues. The CDR3 DNA reads TGTGCCAGCAGCCGCTCCGGAGGGCAGGGGGGCTACGAGCAGTACTTC. Translation gives CASSRSGGQGGYEQYF.

This clonotype was recorded many times. V gene TRBV6-5 combines with J gene TRBJ2-7; tentatively, D is TRBD1 (5 bases). Germline V gene sequence: CDR1 MNHEY, CDR2 SVGAGI. Trimming took off 6 bases at V and 0 bases at J, with 12 bases between the two ends. The CDR3 totals 14 residues. The CDR3 loop is CASSVAGYSYEQYF. Here the CDR3 DNA reads TGTGCCAGCAGCGTGGCAGGGTACTCCTACGAGCAGTACTTC.

In this sample, this clonotype turned up many times. This chain joins TRBV6-5 and TRBJ1-5; D gene unclear. V was cut by 7 bases and J by 0 bases, with 10 bases left in between. The length of the CDR3 is 14 residues. Germline CDR1 MNHEY, CDR2 SVGAGI. The CDR3 region is CASNLGLSNQPQHF. The DNA of the CDR3 is TGTGCCAGCAACCTCGGTCTTAGCAATCAGCCCCAGCATTTT.

This clonotype was seen more than once but under ten times. This chain joins TRBV29-1 and TRBJ2-7, with D possibly called TRBD1 or TRBD2 (5 bases each). V was trimmed by 5 bases and J by 7 bases, leaving 15 bases between them. Germline V gives CDR1 SQVTM, CDR2 ANQGSEA. CDR3 length: 12 residues. The CDR3 nucleotides read TGCAGCGTTCCGGGACCACCAGGGGAGCAGTACTTC. It translates to CSVPGPPGEQYF.

The sample holds many counts of this clonotype. A much larger clone lies a single base off, so this may be a read error. The CDR3 coding sequence is TGTGCCAGCAGCAGCCCCGGGACTAGCGGCTGCGAGCAGTACTTC. It yields the protein CASSSPGTSGCEQYF. This chain links TRBV6-2 or TRBV6-3 with TRBJ2-7; 11 bases match TRBD2. Germline CDR1 is MNHEY and CDR2 is SVGEGT. The junction had 10 bases not matched to a gene; V was cut back by 6 bases and J by 6 bases. The CDR3 is 15 residues long.

This clonotype was observed at least ten times. V usage is TRBV7-8 and J usage is TRBJ1-2, with 7 bases identical to TRBD1. The length of the CDR3 is 14 residues. Losses at the gene ends were 6 bases for V and 3 bases for J; bases not matched to a gene: 7. CDR1 and CDR2 from the germline V gene are SGHVS and FQNEAQ. The CDR3: CASSHRGTDYGYTF. The CDR3 coding sequence is TGTGCCAGCAGTCATCGAGGGACAGACTATGGCTACACCTTC.

In this sample, this clonotype turned up a few times. The rearrangement joins TRBV6-2 or TRBV6-3 to TRBJ2-7; the match to TRBD2 covers 14 bases. The CDR3 length is 16 residues. Losses at the gene ends were 5 bases for V and 4 bases for J; bases not matched to a gene: 7. Germline V lookup: CDR1 MNHEY, CDR2 SVGEGT. CDR3 region: CASSPGTSGSRYEQYF. The CDR3 coding sequence is TGTGCCAGCAGTCCCGGGACTAGCGGGAGTCGGTACGAGCAGTACTTC.